This entry describes one TCR beta chain. As yet, its antigen is unknown. With 60 Vbeta and 13 Jbeta primers, the PCR was carried out. Assay: immunoSEQ multiplex PCR; the TCRdb copy retains only in-frame clones and omits some. Listed are around 35,000 clones; 1.9% falls within the top ten. The germline V gene has CDR1 SGHNT and CDR2 YYREEE (reference sequence). CDR3 length: 15 residues. The V and J ends lost 3 bases and 9 bases respectively, with 19 bases between them. This entry comes from a study of cytomegalovirus exposure and HLA in healthy donors. Findings and limits, study-wide: Most TCR sequences were seen very rarely across donors, but some public TCRs occurred in many.

The gene calls are TRBV5-4 and TRBJ2-1; TRBD2 is a possible D gene (6 bases). Sequenced input: PBMCs. This receptor was obtained from a woman in her thirties or forties in good health and CMV-seropositive. The CDR3 is CASSSTGVRFGEQFF. The CDR3 DNA reads as TGTGCCAGCAGCTCAACGGGGGTTCGGTTTGGTGAGCAGTTCTTC.